The 2 T cell receptor beta chains given below trace back to one sample, sequenced in a study of T-cell reconstitution after alpha-beta-depleted transplantation in children. Researchers prepared the TCRbeta library using unique molecular identifiers, the study reports. In TCRdb, the PCR reads were re-called with MiXCR into one record per CDR3 protein. The data contain about 600,000 distinct CDR3 sequences, roughly a tenth of them singletons. Material: PBMCs from the stem cell graft donor, obtained from the stem cell graft. The receptors stem from a human donor who donated a stem cell graft to a child with acute myeloid leukemia.

The V gene is TRBV21-1, the J gene TRBJ1-2; TRBD1, the table's D call, lacks a check against the DNA. TRBV21-1 corresponds to a pseudogene. The CDR3 is 17 amino acids. CDR3 bases: TGTGCCAGCAGCAAAGCTTCGGAACAGGGAGTTGAGTATGGCTACACCTTC. It specifies CASSKASEQGVEYGYTF.

At least ten counts were recorded for this clonotype. The V gene is TRBV6-2 or TRBV6-3, the J gene TRBJ2-7; 7 bases map to TRBD1. The V gene end was trimmed by 7 bases and the J gene end by 3 bases; junction bases not matched to a gene: 9. CDR1 and CDR2 from the germline V gene are MNHEY and SVGEGT. The CDR3 runs 14 residues. The CDR3 region is CASTTMTGSYEQYF. CDR3 bases: TGTGCCAGCACCACAATGACAGGGAGCTACGAGCAGTACTTC.